These 16 T cell receptor beta chains came from one sample sequenced in a study of spatial heterogeneity in lung cancer. The time point: sample taken at primary tumor resection. In each case, whole RNA from tumor, nontumor lung or frozen PBMC was sequenced unsorted. Via MiXCR, TCRdb re-called the 5' RACE reads, giving one row per CDR3 protein. Among tens of thousands of distinct CDR3 sequences, over 8.5% were seen once, and the ten largest hold about 7%. Sequencing used PBMCs, obtained at surgery. All receptors derive from a male donor with early-stage non-small cell lung cancer.

The chain carries TRBV3-1 and TRBJ2-2, with D maybe TRBD2 (6 bases). Germline V gene sequence: CDR1 LGHDT, CDR2 YNNKEL (reference sequence). V lost 3 bases to trimming and J lost 7 bases, with 9 bases between them. The CDR3 covers 13 residues. The DNA for the CDR3 is TGTGCCAGCAGCCAGGAGGGGTTCGGGGAGCTGTTTTTT. Encoded protein: CASSQEGFGELFF.

This clonotype appeared a few times. The V and J genes are TRBV28 and TRBJ2-6, with TRBD2 as a possible D gene (5 bases). The V and J ends lost 10 bases and 0 bases respectively, with 10 bases between them. CDR1 and CDR2 from the germline V gene are MDHEN and SYDVKM. The length of the CDR3 is 14 residues. CDR3: CAISRGSGANVLTF. The DNA of the CDR3 is TGTGCCATATCACGGGGCTCTGGGGCCAACGTCCTGACTTTC.

This clonotype came up a few times. The J gene is TRBJ2-3, the V gene TRBV5-1; D is unclear. Germline loops: CDR1 SGHRS, CDR2 YFSETQ. Trimming shortened V by 0 bases and J by 4 bases, and 9 bases separated the two germline ends. The length of the CDR3 is 14 residues. The chain's CDR3 is CASSLGHWPDTQYF. DNA of the CDR3: TGCGCCAGCAGCTTGGGACATTGGCCAGATACGCAGTATTTT.

The V and J genes are TRBV4-3 and TRBJ2-3, with D unresolved. Germline V gene sequence: CDR1 LGHNA, CDR2 YSLEER. The V gene lost 0 bases and the J gene lost 0 bases, with 13 bases spanning the gap. CDR3 size: 17 residues. Written as DNA, the CDR3 is TGCGCCAGCAGCCAAGATTCCGCGGCGGATAGCACAGATACGCAGTATTTT. Its translation is CASSQDSAADSTDTQYF.

V usage is TRBV5-4 and J usage is TRBJ1-2; TRBD1 is a possible D gene (5 bases). Trimming shortened V by 5 bases and J by 5 bases, and 16 bases separated the two germline ends. The germline gives CDR1 SGHNT, CDR2 YYREEE (reference sequence). CDR3 size: 14 residues. CDR3 protein: CASRFQGGRYGYTF. The CDR3 DNA sequence: TGTGCCAGCAGATTCCAGGGAGGACGTTATGGCTACACCTTC.

The sample holds many counts of this clonotype. This chain connects TRBV6-5 to TRBJ1-5; D possibly corresponds to TRBD1 (6 bases). V lost 5 bases, J lost 2 bases, and 10 bases lay in between. Per the germline V gene, CDR1 is MNHEY and CDR2 is SVGAGI. This CDR3 contains 14 residues. CDR3 sequence: CASSDRRGNQPQHF. CDR3 coding DNA: TGTGCCAGCAGTGACAGGAGGGGCAATCAGCCCCAGCATTTT.

A few counts support this clonotype. This rearrangement joins TRBV5-1 to TRBJ2-3; D is unresolved. The CDR3 consists of 12 residues. Germline V gene sequence: CDR1 SGHRS, CDR2 YFSETQ. The V end lost 4 bases, the J end lost 2 bases, and 5 bases lay between the germline ends. CDR3 coding DNA: TGCGCCAGCAGCACCCCCACAGATACGCAGTATTTT. It encodes CASSTPTDTQYF.

V and J are TRBV10-3 and TRBJ2-1, with TRBD2 matching 9 bases. Germline CDR1 is ENHRY and CDR2 is SYGVKD. CDR3 size: 15 residues. V was clipped by 6 bases and J by 8 bases; unmatched bases: 11. The CDR3: CAIRRGTSLVDEQFF. DNA for the CDR3: TGTGCCATCAGGCGGGGGACTAGCTTGGTCGATGAGCAGTTCTTC.

This clonotype showed up many times. The chain employs TRBV29-1 and TRBJ1-2; 12 bases match TRBD1. The V and J ends lost 5 bases and 8 bases, in that order; junction bases with no gene match: 9. CDR3 length equals 14 residues. The germline gives CDR1 SQVTM, CDR2 ANQGSEA. The CDR3 is CSVPGTGGLGGYTF. For the CDR3, the DNA is TGCAGCGTTCCCGGGACAGGGGGCTTAGGCGGCTACACCTTC.

This clonotype came up once. V usage is TRBV7-9 and J usage is TRBJ2-7; D possibly corresponds to TRBD1 (6 bases). Per the germline V gene, CDR1 is SEHNR and CDR2 is FQNEAQ (reference sequence). This CDR3 region has 16 residues. The V end was cut by 5 bases, the J end by 5 bases, with 22 bases between. This chain's CDR3 is CASSRLRVQGGNEQYF. CDR3 in DNA: TGTGCCAGCAGCCGTCTCCGGGTACAGGGTGGAAACGAGCAGTACTTC.

About this clonotype: It may be a read error: a sequence one base away is much more abundant. The chain combines TRBV5-1 with TRBJ2-5; D may be TRBD2 (6 bases). Germline CDR1 reads SGHRS; CDR2 reads YFSETQ. The CDR3 is made up of 14 amino acids. The V end lost 1 base, the J end lost 2 bases, and 9 bases lay between the germline ends. CDR3 protein: CASSLLAMQETQYF. In nucleotides, the CDR3 is TGCGCCAGCAGCTTGCTAGCGATGCAAGAGACCCAGTACTTC.

This clonotype was recorded many times. The chain uses TRBV28 and TRBJ2-2; D not certain. CDR1 and CDR2 from the germline V gene are MDHEN and SYDVKM. Trimming removed 6 bases from V and 8 bases from J, with 10 bases in between. The CDR3 has 12 amino acids. CDR3: CASSNSLGELFF. The DNA for the CDR3 is TGTGCCAGCAGCAATAGCTTGGGGGAGCTGTTTTTT.

This clonotype was detected many times. The rearrangement links TRBV20-1 to TRBJ1-5; TRBD1 might be the D (5 bases). In germline, CDR1 is DFQATT, CDR2 SNEGSKA (reference sequence). This CDR3 contains 14 residues. V gave up 1 base and J gave up 5 bases, with 12 bases separating them. The CDR3 loop is CSARVVGGYQPQHF. In nucleotides, the CDR3 is TGCAGTGCTAGAGTAGTGGGGGGTTATCAGCCCCAGCATTTT.

This clonotype was detected ten times or more. This sequence joins TRBV5-1 and TRBJ2-1; 7 bases line up with TRBD1. The V gene's germline CDR1 is SGHRS and CDR2 YFSETQ. The CDR3 spans 16 residues. The V gene end was trimmed by 1 base and the J gene end by 1 base; junction bases not matched to a gene: 5. The CDR3 DNA reads TGCGCCAGCAGCTTGTCTTCGGGACAGTCCTACAATGAGCAGTTCTTC. This gives the protein CASSLSSGQSYNEQFF.

The chain is built from TRBV5-4 and TRBJ1-4, with D unresolved. In germline, CDR1 is SGHNT, CDR2 YYREEE (reference sequence). Trimming pared 3 bases from V and 0 bases from J, leaving 9 bases between. This CDR3 has 15 residues. CDR3 DNA sequence: TGTGCCAGCAGCTCTTCAGCGGCAACTAATGAAAAACTGTTTTTT. Amino acids: CASSSSAATNEKLFF.

This clonotype was seen a few times. CDR3 region: CSVDPFGGGYTEAFF. DNA of the CDR3: TGCAGCGTTGACCCCTTCGGGGGCGGGTATACTGAAGCTTTCTTT. The V call is TRBV29-1, the J call TRBJ1-1; D might be TRBD1 (6 bases). V was shortened by 3 bases and J by 5 bases, with 19 bases between the two germline ends. The CDR3 length is 15 residues. Germline V gives CDR1 SQVTM, CDR2 ANQGSEA.